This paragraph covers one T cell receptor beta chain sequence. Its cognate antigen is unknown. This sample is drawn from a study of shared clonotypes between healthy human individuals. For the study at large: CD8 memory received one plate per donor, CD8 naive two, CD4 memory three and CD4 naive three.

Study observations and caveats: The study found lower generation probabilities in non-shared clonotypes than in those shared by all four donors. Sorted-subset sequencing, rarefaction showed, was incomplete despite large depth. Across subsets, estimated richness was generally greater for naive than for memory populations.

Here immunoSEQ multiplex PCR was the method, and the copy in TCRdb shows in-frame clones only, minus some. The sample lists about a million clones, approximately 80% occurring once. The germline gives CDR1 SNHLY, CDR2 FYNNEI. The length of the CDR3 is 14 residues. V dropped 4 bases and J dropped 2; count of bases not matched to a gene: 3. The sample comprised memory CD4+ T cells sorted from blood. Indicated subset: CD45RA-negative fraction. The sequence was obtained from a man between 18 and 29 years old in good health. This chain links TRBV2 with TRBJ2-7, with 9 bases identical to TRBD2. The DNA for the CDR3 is TGTGCCAGCAGTGTGTCTAGCGGGACCTACGAGCAGTACTTC. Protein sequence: CASSVSSGTYEQYF.